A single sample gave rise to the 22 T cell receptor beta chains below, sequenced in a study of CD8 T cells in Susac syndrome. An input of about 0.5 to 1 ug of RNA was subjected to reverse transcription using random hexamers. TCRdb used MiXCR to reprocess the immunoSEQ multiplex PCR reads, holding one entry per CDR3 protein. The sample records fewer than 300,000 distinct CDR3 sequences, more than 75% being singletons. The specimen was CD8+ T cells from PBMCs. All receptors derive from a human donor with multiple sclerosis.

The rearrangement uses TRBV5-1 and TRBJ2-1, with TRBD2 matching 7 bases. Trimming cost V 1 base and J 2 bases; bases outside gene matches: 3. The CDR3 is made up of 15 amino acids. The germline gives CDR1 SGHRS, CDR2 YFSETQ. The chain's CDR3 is CASSLWLAAYNEQFF. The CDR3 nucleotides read TGCGCCAGCAGCTTGTGGCTAGCGGCCTACAATGAGCAGTTCTTC.

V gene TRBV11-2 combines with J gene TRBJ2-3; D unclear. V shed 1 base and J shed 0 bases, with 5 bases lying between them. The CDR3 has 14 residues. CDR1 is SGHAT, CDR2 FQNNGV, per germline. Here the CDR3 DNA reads TGTGCCAGCAGCTTAGTTCCTAGCACAGATACGCAGTATTTT. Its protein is CASSLVPSTDTQYF.

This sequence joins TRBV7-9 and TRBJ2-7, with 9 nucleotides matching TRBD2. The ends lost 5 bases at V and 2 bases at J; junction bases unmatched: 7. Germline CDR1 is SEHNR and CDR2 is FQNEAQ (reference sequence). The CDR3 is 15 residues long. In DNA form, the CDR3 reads TGTGCCAGCAGCACCGTTCTAGCGGGGCCCTACGAGCAGTACTTC. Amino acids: CASSTVLAGPYEQYF.

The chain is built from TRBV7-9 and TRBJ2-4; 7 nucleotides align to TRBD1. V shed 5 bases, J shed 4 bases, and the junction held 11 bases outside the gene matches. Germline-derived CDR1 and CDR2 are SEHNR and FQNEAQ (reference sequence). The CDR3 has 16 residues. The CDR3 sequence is CASSPRQGKAKNIQYF. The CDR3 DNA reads TGTGCCAGCAGCCCCCGACAGGGTAAAGCTAAAAACATTCAGTACTTC.

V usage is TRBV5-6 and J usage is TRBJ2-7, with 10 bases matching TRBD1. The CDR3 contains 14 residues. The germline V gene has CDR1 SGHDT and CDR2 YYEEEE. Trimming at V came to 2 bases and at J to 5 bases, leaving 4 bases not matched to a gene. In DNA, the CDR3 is TGTGCCAGCAGCTTTGGACAGGGGGACCACGAGCAGTACTTC. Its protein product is CASSFGQGDHEQYF.

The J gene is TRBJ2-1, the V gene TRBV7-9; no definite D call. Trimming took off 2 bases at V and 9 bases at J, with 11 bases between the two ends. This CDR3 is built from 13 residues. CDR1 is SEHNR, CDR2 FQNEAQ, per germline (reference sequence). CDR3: CASSLHPSIEQFF. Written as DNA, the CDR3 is TGTGCCAGCAGCTTACACCCTAGTATTGAGCAGTTCTTC.

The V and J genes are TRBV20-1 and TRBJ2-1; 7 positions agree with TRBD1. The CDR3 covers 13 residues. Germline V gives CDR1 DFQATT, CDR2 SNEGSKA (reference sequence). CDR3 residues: CRVDRAAYNEQFF. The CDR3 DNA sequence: TGCAGAGTTGACAGGGCGGCCTACAATGAGCAGTTCTTC.

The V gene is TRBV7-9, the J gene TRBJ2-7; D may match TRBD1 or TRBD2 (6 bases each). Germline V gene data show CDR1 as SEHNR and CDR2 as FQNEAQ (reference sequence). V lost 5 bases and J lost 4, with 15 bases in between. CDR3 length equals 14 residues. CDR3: CASSPPWGAYEQYF. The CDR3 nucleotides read TGTGCCAGCAGCCCCCCGTGGGGGGCTTACGAGCAGTACTTC.

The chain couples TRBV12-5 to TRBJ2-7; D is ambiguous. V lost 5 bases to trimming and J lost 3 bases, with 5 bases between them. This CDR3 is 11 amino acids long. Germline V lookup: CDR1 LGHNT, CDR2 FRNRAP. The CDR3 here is CASGPGYEQYF. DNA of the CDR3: TGTGCTAGTGGTCCGGGCTACGAGCAGTACTTC.

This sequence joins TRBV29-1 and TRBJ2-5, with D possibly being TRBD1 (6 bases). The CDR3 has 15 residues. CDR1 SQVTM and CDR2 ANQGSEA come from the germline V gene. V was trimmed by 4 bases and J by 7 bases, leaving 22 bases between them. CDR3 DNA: TGCAGCGTTGCGTACCGGGACACACTTTTCGGGACCCAGTACTTC. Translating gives CSVAYRDTLFGTQYF.

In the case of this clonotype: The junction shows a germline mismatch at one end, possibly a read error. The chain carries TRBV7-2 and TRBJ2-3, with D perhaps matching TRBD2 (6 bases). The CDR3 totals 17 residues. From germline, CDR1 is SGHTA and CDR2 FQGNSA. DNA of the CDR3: TGTGCCAGCAGCTTAGGGGCCCAAGCGGAGTGGAGGGATACACAGTATTTT. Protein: CASSLGAQAEWRDTQYF.

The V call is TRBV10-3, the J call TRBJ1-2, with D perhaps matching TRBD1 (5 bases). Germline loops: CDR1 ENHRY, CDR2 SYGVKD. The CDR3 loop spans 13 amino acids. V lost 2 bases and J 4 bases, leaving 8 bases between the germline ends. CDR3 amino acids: CAISEGGTYGYTF. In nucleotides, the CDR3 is TGTGCCATCAGTGAGGGAGGGACCTATGGCTACACCTTC.

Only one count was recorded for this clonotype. CDR3 in DNA: TGTGCCACCAGCGGGAGGGCCTTGGGTGAGCAGTTCTTC. Its protein is CATSGRALGEQFF. This chain connects TRBV24-1 to TRBJ2-1, with 8 bases identical to TRBD2. This CDR3 contains 13 residues. J was trimmed by 9 bases and V by 7 bases; bases with no gene match: 7. CDR1 and CDR2 (germline): KGHDR, SFDVKD.

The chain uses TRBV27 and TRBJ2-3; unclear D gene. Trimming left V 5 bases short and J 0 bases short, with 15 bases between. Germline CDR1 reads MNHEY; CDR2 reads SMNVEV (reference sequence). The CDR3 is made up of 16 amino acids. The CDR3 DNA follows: TGTGCCAGCAGTCCGATCGACAAACTCAGCACAGATACGCAGTATTTT. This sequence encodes CASSPIDKLSTDTQYF.

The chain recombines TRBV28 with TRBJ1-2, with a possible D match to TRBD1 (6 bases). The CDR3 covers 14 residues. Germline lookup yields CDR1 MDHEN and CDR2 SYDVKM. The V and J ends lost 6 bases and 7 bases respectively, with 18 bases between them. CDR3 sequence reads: CASSSSWGRVGYTF. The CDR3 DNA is TGTGCCAGCAGCTCATCCTGGGGGCGCGTTGGCTACACCTTC.

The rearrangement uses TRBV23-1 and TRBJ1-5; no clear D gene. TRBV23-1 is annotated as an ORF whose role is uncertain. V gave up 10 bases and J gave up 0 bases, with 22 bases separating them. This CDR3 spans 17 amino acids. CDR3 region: CAIKIGRGNYSNQPQHF. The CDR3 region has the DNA TGCGCCATCAAAATCGGGAGAGGGAACTATAGCAATCAGCCCCAGCATTTT.

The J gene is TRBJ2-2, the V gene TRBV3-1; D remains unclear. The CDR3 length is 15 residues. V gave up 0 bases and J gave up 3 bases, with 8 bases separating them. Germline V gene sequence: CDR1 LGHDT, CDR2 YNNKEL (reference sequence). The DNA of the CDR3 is TGTGCCAGCAGCCAAGATCCCGGATACACCGGGGAGCTGTTTTTT. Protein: CASSQDPGYTGELFF.

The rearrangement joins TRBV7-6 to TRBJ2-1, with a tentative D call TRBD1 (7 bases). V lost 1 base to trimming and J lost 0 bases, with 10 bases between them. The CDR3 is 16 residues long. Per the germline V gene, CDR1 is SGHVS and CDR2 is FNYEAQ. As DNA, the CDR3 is TGTGCCAGCAGCTTAGGGGGGGACAGCTCCTACAATGAGCAGTTCTTC. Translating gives CASSLGGDSSYNEQFF.

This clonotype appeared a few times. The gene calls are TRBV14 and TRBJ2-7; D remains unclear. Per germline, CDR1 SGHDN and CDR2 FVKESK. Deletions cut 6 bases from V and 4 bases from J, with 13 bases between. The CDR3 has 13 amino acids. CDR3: CASRPTESYEQYF. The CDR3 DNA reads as TGTGCCAGCAGGCCAACAGAGAGTTACGAGCAGTACTTC.

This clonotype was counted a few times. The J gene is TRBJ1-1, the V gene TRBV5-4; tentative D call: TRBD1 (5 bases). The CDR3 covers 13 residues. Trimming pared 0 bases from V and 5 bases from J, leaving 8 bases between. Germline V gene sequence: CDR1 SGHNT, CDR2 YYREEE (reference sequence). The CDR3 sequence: CASSLGQLTEAFF. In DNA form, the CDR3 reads TGTGCCAGCAGCTTGGGACAGTTGACTGAAGCTTTCTTT. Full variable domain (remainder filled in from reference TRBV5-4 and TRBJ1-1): ETGVTQSPTHLIKTRGQQVTLRCSSQSGHNTVSWYQQALGQGPQFIFQYYREEENGRGNFPPRFSGLQFPNYSSELNVNALELDDSALYLCASSLGQLTEAFFGQGTRLTVV.

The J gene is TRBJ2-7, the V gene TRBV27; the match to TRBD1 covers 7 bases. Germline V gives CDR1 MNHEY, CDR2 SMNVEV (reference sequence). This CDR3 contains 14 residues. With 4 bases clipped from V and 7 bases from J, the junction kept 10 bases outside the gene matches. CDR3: CASSYDRVSEEQYF. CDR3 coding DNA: TGTGCCAGCAGTTACGACAGGGTGTCAGAGGAGCAGTACTTC.

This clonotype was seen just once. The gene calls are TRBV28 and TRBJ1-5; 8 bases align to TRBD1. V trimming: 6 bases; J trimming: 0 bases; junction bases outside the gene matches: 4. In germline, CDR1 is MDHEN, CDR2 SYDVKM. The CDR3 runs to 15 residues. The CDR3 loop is CASRMTGASNQPQHF. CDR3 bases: TGTGCCAGCAGAATGACAGGGGCTAGCAATCAGCCCCAGCATTTT.